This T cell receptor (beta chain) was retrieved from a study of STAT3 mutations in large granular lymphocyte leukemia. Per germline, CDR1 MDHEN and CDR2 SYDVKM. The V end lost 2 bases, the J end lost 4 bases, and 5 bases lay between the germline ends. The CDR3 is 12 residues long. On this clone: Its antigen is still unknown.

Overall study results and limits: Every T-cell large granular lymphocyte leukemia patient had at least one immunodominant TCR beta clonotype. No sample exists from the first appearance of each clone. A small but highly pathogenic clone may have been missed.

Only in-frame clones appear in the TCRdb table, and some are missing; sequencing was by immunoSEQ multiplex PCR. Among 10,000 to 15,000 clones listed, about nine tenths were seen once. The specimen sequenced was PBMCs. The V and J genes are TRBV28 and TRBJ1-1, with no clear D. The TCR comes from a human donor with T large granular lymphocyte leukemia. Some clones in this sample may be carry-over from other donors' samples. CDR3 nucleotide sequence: TGTGCCAGCAGTTTAAGAGTCACTGAAGCTTTCTTT. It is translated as CASSLRVTEAFF.